Listed here are 2 T cell receptor beta chains from one sample, sequenced in a study of human T cells and chemical hapten exposure. TCRdb used MiXCR to reprocess the RACE reads, holding one entry per CDR3 protein. The profile shows tens of thousands of distinct CDR3 sequences, about 9% of them singletons. Time point defined: pre-sensitization, week 0. As to treatment: therapeutic diphenylcyclopropenone sensitization with weekly scalp DPC. The material sequenced was whole blood, taken in connection with sensitization to the hapten diphenylcyclopropenone (DPC). The receptors derive from a middle-aged woman with alopecia areata. Some clones in this sample may be carry-over from other donors' samples.

This clonotype was counted once. The V and J genes are TRBV6-2 or TRBV6-3 and TRBJ2-3, with TRBD1 matching 8 bases. J was trimmed by 4 bases and V by 5 bases; bases with no gene match: 8. The germline CDR1 and CDR2 sequences are MNHEY and SVGEGT. The CDR3 covers 15 residues. As DNA, the CDR3 is TGTGCCAGCAGTCCGGTGGACAGGGAGGCAGATACGCAGTATTTT. Amino acid sequence: CASSPVDREADTQYF.

This clonotype was found a few times. The chain combines TRBV7-9 with TRBJ1-5, with 7 bases matching TRBD1. J lost 7 bases, V lost 5 bases, and 11 bases had no gene match. Germline CDR1 reads SEHNR; CDR2 reads FQNEAQ (reference sequence). The CDR3 loop spans 15 amino acids. The CDR3 loop reads CASSGEGAQEQPQHF. The DNA of the CDR3 is TGTGCCAGCAGCGGGGAGGGGGCGCAGGAACAGCCCCAGCATTTT.